Listed below are T cell receptor beta chains from one sample, sequenced in a study of CD8+ T cells in alopecia areata. This table comes from immunoSEQ multiplex PCR, and its TCRdb copy is limited to in-frame clones, with some not included. The repertoire holds 150,000 or so clones, about three fifths seen once, with roughly 0.91% in the top ten. Source: CD4+ T cells sorted from blood, taken at week 4, from a patient treated with tofacitinib. These receptors originate from a human donor with alopecia areata. Both conserved end residues are part of each CDR3. The D gene is left open where the match is weak. The listing skips clone size in some rows; elsewhere it reads once, few, many or a size class.

clone_size d_call j_call v_call cdr3_aa cdr3_nt
NA NA TRBJ1-4 TRBV7-6 CASSLQGGNEKLFF TGTGCCAGCAGCCTGCAAGGTGGGAATGAAAAACTGTTTTTT
NA NA TRBJ1-1 TRBV25-1 CASSDPERTEAFF TGTGCCAGCAGTGATCCGGAAAGGACTGAAGCTTTCTTT
NA TRBD2 TRBJ2-2 TRBV30 CAWSVRLAGSNTGELFF TGTGCCTGGAGTGTAAGGCTAGCGGGGTCGAACACCGGGGAGCTGTTTTTT
NA NA TRBJ1-2 TRBV4-2 CASSQEYGRDYGYTF TGTGCCAGCAGCCAAGAATACGGCAGGGACTATGGCTACACCTTC
few TRBD1 TRBJ2-4 TRBV30 CAWSTGTGNIQYF TGTGCCTGGAGTACCGGGACAGGAAACATTCAGTACTTC
NA NA TRBJ2-5 TRBV7-6 CAISLATQYF TGTGCCATCAGCTTAGCGACCCAGTACTTC
NA NA TRBJ1-1 TRBV7-2 CASREDTEAFF TGTGCCAGCCGGGAAGACACTGAAGCTTTCTTT
NA NA TRBJ2-1 TRBV27 CASSPTSLLGNEQFF TGTGCCAGCAGTCCCACCTCGCTTTTGGGCAATGAGCAGTTCTTC
few NA TRBJ2-5 TRBV6-5 CASSIGWAETQYF TGTGCCAGCAGCATCGGGTGGGCGGAGACCCAGTACTTC
NA TRBD1 TRBJ1-6 TRBV6-5 CASSYKTGALHF TGTGCCAGCAGTTACAAGACAGGGGCCCTCCACTTT
NA NA TRBJ2-5 TRBV29-1 CSSCLDSWETQYF TGCAGCTCATGCCTCGACAGTTGGGAGACCCAGTACTTC
NA TRBD1 TRBJ2-2 TRBV5-1 CASSRDRAWSTGELFF TGCGCCAGCAGCAGGGACAGGGCCTGGTCTACCGGGGAGCTGTTTTTT
NA TRBD2 TRBJ2-2 TRBV5-6 CASSLGLAGENTGELFF TGTGCCAGCAGCTTGGGTCTAGCGGGGGAAAACACCGGGGAGCTGTTTTTT
NA TRBD1 TRBJ2-7 TRBV7-9 CASSPRTGGSSEQYF TGTGCCAGCAGCCCCCGGACAGGGGGCTCGAGCGAGCAGTACTTC
once TRBD1 TRBJ1-2 TRBV10-3 CAISESRQGSVGYGYTF TGTGCCATCAGTGAGTCCAGACAGGGATCCGTCGGTTATGGCTACACCTTC
NA NA TRBJ2-6 TRBV18 CASSPNIPDISGANVLTF TGTGCCAGCTCACCAAATATCCCTGACATATCCGGGGCCAACGTCCTGACTTTC
few NA TRBJ1-4 TRBV25-1 CASSGNEKLFF TGTGCCAGCAGCGGGAATGAAAAACTGTTTTTT
NA NA TRBJ1-2 TRBV30 CAWSGTLFDYGYTF TGTGCCTGGTCCGGGACACTCTTCGACTATGGCTACACCTTC
few NA TRBJ2-2 TRBV30 CAWSVWGTGELFF TGTGCCTGGAGTGTATGGGGCACCGGGGAGCTGTTTTTT
NA TRBD1 TRBJ1-4 TRBV5-5 CASSLETGGRTNEKLFF TGTGCCAGCAGCTTGGAAACAGGGGGCAGAACTAATGAAAAACTGTTTTTT
NA NA TRBJ2-1 TRBV30 CAWSGGAREFF TGTGCCTGGAGTGGGGGGGCGAGGGAGTTCTTC
NA TRBD1 TRBJ1-5 TRBV5-6 CASSLGTGTGPQHF TGTGCCAGCAGCTTGGGGACAGGCACAGGGCCCCAGCATTTT
NA TRBD1 TRBJ2-7 TRBV29-1 CSVRTGQRSSYEQYF TGCAGCGTGAGGACGGGACAGCGCAGCTCCTACGAGCAGTACTTC
NA NA TRBJ2-7 TRBV30 CAWSDGGTAYEQYF TGTGCCTGGAGTGACGGGGGGACAGCCTACGAGCAGTACTTC
NA NA TRBJ1-6 TRBV27 CASSWDQGSSPLHF TGTGCCAGCAGTTGGGACCAAGGGAGTTCACCCCTCCACTTT
NA NA TRBJ2-3 TRBV9 CASSVTGRTDTQYF TGTGCCAGCAGCGTAACTGGACGGACAGATACGCAGTATTTT
NA NA TRBJ2-5 TRBV20-1 CSVLYQETQYF TGCAGCGTCCTTTACCAAGAGACCCAGTACTTC
NA NA TRBJ2-5 TRBV25-1 CASGGAGQETQYF TGTGCCAGCGGGGGGGCAGGGCAAGAGACCCAGTACTTC
few NA TRBJ2-1 TRBV29-1 CSVGRGSESYNEQFF TGCAGCGTTGGAAGGGGATCAGAGTCCTACAATGAGCAGTTCTTC
few NA TRBJ2-5 TRBV30 CAWNLQPQETQYF TGTGCCTGGAATCTCCAGCCCCAAGAGACCCAGTACTTC
NA NA TRBJ1-5 TRBV30 CAWSPRGGQPQHF TGTGCCTGGAGTCCCAGGGGAGGACAGCCCCAGCATTTT
NA NA TRBJ2-1 TRBV30 CAWSVRTDNEQFF TGTGCCTGGAGTGTAAGGACAGACAATGAGCAGTTCTTC
NA NA TRBJ1-1 TRBV20-1 CSAWTAEAFF TGCAGTGCTTGGACAGCAGAAGCTTTCTTT
NA TRBD2 TRBJ2-1 TRBV9 CASSRSGGTYNEQFF TGTGCCAGCAGCCGTAGCGGGGGGACATACAATGAGCAGTTCTTC
NA NA TRBJ2-6 TRBV7-2 CASSLEGAGANVLTF TGTGCCAGCAGCTTAGAGGGTGCTGGGGCCAACGTCCTGACTTTC
few NA TRBJ1-5 TRBV29-1 CSVGGAGNQPQHF TGCAGCGTTGGGGGGGCTGGCAATCAGCCCCAGCATTTT
NA TRBD1 TRBJ1-6 TRBV29-1 CSVRTGERSPLHF TGCAGCGTTCGGACAGGGGAGCGCTCACCCCTCCACTTT
NA TRBD2 TRBJ2-7 TRBV30 CAWSKRGAADEQYF TGTGCCTGGAGCAAGCGGGGCGCGGCCGACGAGCAGTACTTC
NA TRBD2 TRBJ2-3 TRBV4-3 CASSQRSYSGVSADTQYF TGCGCCAGCAGCCAAAGGTCCTACAGCGGGGTCTCTGCAGATACGCAGTATTTT
NA TRBD2 TRBJ2-2 TRBV30 CAWMLAGVNTGELFF TGTGCCTGGATGCTAGCGGGGGTTAACACCGGGGAGCTGTTTTTT
NA NA TRBJ1-1 TRBV30 CAWSARGNTEAFF TGTGCCTGGAGTGCTCGGGGGAACACTGAAGCTTTCTTT
NA TRBD2 TRBJ2-5 TRBV19 CASSHGLAWETQYF TGTGCCAGTAGTCACGGACTAGCGTGGGAGACCCAGTACTTC
NA TRBD1 TRBJ2-3 TRBV29-1 CSVGGSWQGASTDTQYF TGCAGCGTTGGGGGCAGCTGGCAGGGGGCTAGCACAGATACGCAGTATTTT
NA NA TRBJ1-2 TRBV4-3 CASSQAQHRGYTF TGCGCCAGCAGCCAAGCGCAACACCGAGGCTACACCTTC
few NA TRBJ2-5 TRBV29-1 CSVGETQYF TGCAGCGTAGGAGAGACCCAGTACTTC
NA TRBD2 TRBJ2-3 TRBV30 CAWTGTSRNTQYF TGTGCCTGGACCGGGACTAGTAGAAATACGCAGTATTTT
once NA TRBJ2-3 TRBV10-3 CAISEPQGSIAGYTDTQYF TGTGCCATCAGTGAGCCACAGGGGTCTATAGCGGGGTACACAGATACGCAGTATTTT
NA NA TRBJ2-1 TRBV27 CASSPQGHEQFF TGTGCCAGCAGCCCTCAGGGACATGAGCAGTTCTTC
NA NA TRBJ1-2 TRBV2 CASSEGGPIDTF TGTGCCAGCAGTGAAGGGGGCCCTATCGACACCTTC
NA NA TRBJ2-5 TRBV5-1 CASKMAGAYQETQYF TGCGCCAGCAAAATGGCGGGGGCCTACCAAGAGACCCAGTACTTC
few NA TRBJ2-1 TRBV11-1 CASSWGRDLYNEQFF TGTGCCAGCAGCTGGGGGCGGGACTTGTACAATGAGCAGTTCTTC
NA NA TRBJ1-2 TRBV15 CATSNQGSGYTF TGTGCCACCAGCAATCAAGGGAGCGGCTACACCTTC
NA NA TRBJ2-7 TRBV7-3 CASSLMPGVGYEQYF TGTGCCAGCAGCTTGATGCCGGGGGTAGGCTACGAGCAGTACTTC